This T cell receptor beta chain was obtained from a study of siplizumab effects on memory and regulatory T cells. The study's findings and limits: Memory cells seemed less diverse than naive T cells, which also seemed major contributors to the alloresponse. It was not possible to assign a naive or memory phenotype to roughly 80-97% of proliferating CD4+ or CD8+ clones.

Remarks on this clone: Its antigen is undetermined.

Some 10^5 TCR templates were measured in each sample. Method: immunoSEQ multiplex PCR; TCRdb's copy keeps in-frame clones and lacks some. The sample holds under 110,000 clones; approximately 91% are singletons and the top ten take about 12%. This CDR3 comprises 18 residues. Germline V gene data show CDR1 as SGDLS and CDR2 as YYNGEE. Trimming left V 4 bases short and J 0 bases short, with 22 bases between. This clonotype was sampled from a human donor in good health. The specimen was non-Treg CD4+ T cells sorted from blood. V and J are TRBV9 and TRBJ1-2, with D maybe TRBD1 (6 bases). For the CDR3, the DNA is TGTGCCAGCAGCACACCCGCGGGTGGGGGCGTATCTAACTATGGCTACACCTTC. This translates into CASSTPAGGGVSNYGYTF.